These 2 T cell receptor beta chains were all obtained from the same sample, sequenced in a study of OX40 agonist ivuxolimab in advanced cancers. Measured with immunoSEQ multiplex PCR; TCRdb has only the in-frame clones, and not every one. Of around 67,000 clones listed, nearly 90% are singletons. The sequenced sample was CD4+ or CD8+ T cells sorted from blood, obtained in a trial of the OX40 agonist ivuxolimab. The receptors come from an adult with an advanced solid tumor such as melanoma, head and neck, liver or kidney cancer.

The genes are TRBV9 and TRBJ1-6; the match to TRBD1 covers 7 bases. With V trimmed by 2 bases and J by 4 bases, 0 bases remained unmatched. Germline loops: CDR1 SGDLS, CDR2 YYNGEE. The CDR3 runs 14 residues. CDR3 sequence: CASSVRGYNSPLHF. The CDR3 nucleotides read TGTGCCAGCAGCGTCAGGGGGTATAATTCACCCCTCCACTTT. The variable domain in full, completed from reference TRBV9 and TRBJ1-6, reads DSGVTQTPKHLITATGQRVTLRCSPRSGDLSVYWYQQSLDQGLQFLIQYYNGEERAKGNILERFSAQQFPDLHSELNLSSLELGDSALYFCASSVRGYNSPLHFGNGTRLTVT.

This chain connects TRBV5-1 to TRBJ1-5, with unresolved D. The V end lost 7 bases, the J end lost 7 bases, and 3 bases lay between the germline ends. Germline CDR1 reads SGHRS; CDR2 reads YFSETQ. This CDR3 spans 9 amino acids. DNA for the CDR3: TGCGCCAGCGGACAGCCCCAGCATTTT. Its translation is CASGQPQHF.